The clone carrying this T cell receptor beta chain was counted ten times or more. What it recognizes is unknown. V lost 1 base and J lost 5; bases outside the gene matches: 8. The CDR3 covers 16 residues. In germline, CDR1 is DFQATT, CDR2 SNEGSKA (reference sequence). The data are from a study of regulatory T cells in long-lasting Graves disease. Findings and caveats of the study: Persistent disease preferred TRBV28, TRBJ1-2 and TRBJ2-5. Persistent Graves' patients showed less TCR diversity than newly diagnosed patients showed. Small sample size may have lowered accuracy.

Combining iRepertoire HTBI primers with Arm-PCR of CDR3 regions, the authors built TCR beta libraries. TCRdb reanalysed the multiplex PCR reads using MiXCR and keeps one entry per CDR3 protein. The table has about 620,000 distinct CDR3 sequences, under 20% seen once. Indicated time point: newly diagnosed GD, antithyroid drugs for less than 3 months. The TCR library used RNA extracted from PBMCs. Approximately 9 milliliters of peripheral blood were taken and placed in EDTA tubes. The sample was also reused in another study, on T cells in Graves' hyperthyroidism and ophthalmopathy.

The rearrangement uses TRBV20-1 and TRBJ2-7, with 13 nucleotides matching TRBD2. Sequenced material: peripheral blood mononuclear cells (PBMCs), taken at new diagnosis, from a patient treated with antithyroid drugs. This sequence originates from a woman between 25 and 40 years old with Graves disease. The CDR3 sequence: CSARALAGGMDHEQYF. CDR3 DNA: TGCAGTGCTAGAGCACTAGCGGGAGGGATGGACCACGAGCAGTACTTC.